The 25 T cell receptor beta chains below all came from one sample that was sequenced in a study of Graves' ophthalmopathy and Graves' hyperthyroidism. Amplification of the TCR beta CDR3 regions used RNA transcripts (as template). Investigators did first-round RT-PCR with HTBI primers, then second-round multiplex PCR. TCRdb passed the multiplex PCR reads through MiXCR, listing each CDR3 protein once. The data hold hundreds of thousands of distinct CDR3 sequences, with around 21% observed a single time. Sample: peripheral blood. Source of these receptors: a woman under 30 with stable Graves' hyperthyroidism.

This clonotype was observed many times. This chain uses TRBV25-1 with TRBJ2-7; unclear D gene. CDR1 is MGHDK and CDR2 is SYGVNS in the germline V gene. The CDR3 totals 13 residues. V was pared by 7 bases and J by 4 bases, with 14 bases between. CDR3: CASTDQGKYEQYF. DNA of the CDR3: TGTGCCAGCACCGATCAAGGGAAGTACGAGCAGTACTTC.

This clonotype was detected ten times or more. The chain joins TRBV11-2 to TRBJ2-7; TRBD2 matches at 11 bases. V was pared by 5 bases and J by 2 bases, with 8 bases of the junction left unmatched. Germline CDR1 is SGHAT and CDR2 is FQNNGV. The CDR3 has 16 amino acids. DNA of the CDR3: TGTGCCAGCAGCCCACTTACTAGCGGGGGAGCCTACGAGCAGTACTTC. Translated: CASSPLTSGGAYEQYF. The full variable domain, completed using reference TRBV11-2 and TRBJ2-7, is EAGVAQSPRYKIIEKRQSVAFWCNPISGHATLYWYQQILGQGPKLLIQFQNNGVVDDSQLPKDRFSAERLKGVDSTLKIQPAKLEDSAVYLCASSPLTSGGAYEQYFGPGTRLTVT.

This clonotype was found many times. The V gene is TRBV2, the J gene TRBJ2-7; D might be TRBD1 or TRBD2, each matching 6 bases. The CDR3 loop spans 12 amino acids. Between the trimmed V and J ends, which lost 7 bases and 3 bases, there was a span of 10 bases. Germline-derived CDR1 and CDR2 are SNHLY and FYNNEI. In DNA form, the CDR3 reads TGTGCCAGCACCAAGGGGGGCTACGAGCAGTACTTC. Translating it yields CASTKGGYEQYF.

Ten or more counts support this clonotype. CDR3 nucleotide sequence: TGTGCCAGCGCCATCAGGGGGATCGCGGAGACCCAGTACTTC. Its protein product is CASAIRGIAETQYF. V usage is TRBV7-2 and J usage is TRBJ2-5; 7 bases line up with TRBD1. Germline V CDR1 and CDR2: SGHTA, FQGNSA. V was clipped by 8 bases and J by 5 bases; unmatched bases: 11. There are 14 residues in the CDR3.

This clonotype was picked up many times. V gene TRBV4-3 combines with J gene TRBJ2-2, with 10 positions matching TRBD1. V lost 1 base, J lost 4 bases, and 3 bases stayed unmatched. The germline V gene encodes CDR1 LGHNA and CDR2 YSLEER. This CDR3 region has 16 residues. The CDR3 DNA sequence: TGCGCCAGCAGCCAAGGGGACAGGGGAATCACCGGGGAGCTGTTTTTT. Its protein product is CASSQGDRGITGELFF.

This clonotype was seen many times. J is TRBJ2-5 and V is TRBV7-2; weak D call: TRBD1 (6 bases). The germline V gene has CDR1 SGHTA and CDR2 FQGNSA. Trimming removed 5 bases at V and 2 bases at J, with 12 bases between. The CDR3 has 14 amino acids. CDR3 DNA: TGTGCCAGCAGCCGCGGACAGTTTCAAGAGACCCAGTACTTC. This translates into CASSRGQFQETQYF.

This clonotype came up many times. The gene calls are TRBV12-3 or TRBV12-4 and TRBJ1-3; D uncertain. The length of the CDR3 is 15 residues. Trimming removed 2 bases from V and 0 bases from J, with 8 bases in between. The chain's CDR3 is CASSLIPSSGNTIYF. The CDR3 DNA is TGTGCCAGCAGTTTAATCCCAAGCTCTGGAAACACCATATATTTT.

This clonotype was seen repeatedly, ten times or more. CDR3 nucleotide sequence: TGTGCCAGCAGTCCTACTGGGGGGTCGAGAGAGCAGTACTTC. It encodes CASSPTGGSREQYF. The chain has TRBV3-1 and TRBJ2-7; TRBD2 might be the D (6 bases). This CDR3 is 14 amino acids long. Germline CDR1 is LGHDT and CDR2 is YNNKEL (reference sequence). Trimming cost V 6 bases and J 7 bases, with 19 bases left between them.

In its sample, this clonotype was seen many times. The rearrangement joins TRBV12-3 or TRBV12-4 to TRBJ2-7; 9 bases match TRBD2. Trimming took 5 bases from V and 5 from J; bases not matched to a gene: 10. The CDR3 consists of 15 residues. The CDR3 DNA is TGTGCCAGCAGTCCGACTAGCGGCAGGGTAAACGAGCAGTACTTC. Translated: CASSPTSGRVNEQYF.

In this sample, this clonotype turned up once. The CDR3 spells CASSSLQGSTGELFF. CDR3 bases: TGTGCCAGCTCGTCCCTACAGGGGTCCACCGGGGAGCTGTTTTTT. V gene TRBV18 combines with J gene TRBJ2-2; TRBD1 aligns across 7 bases. This CDR3 is built from 15 residues. Germline CDR1 KGHSH, CDR2 LQKENI. V lost 6 bases and J lost 4; bases outside the gene matches: 8.

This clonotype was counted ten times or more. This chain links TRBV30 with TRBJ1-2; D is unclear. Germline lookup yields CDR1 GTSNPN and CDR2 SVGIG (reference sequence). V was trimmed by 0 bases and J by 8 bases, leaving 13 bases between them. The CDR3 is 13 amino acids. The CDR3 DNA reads TGTGCCTGGAGTGTATCTTATACCGAGGGCTACACCTTC. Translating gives CAWSVSYTEGYTF.

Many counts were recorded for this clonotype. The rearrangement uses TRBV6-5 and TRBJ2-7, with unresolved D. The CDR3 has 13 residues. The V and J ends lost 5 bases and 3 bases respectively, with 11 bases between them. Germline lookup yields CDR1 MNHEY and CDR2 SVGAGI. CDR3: CASSLRADYEQYF. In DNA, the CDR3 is TGTGCCAGCAGTCTCAGAGCCGACTACGAGCAGTACTTC.

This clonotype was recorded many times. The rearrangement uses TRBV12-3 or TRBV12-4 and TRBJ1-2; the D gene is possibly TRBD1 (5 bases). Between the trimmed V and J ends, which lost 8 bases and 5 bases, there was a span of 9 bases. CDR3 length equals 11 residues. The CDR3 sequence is CASSPGYGYTF. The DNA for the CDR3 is TGTGCCAGCTCCCCAGGGTATGGCTACACCTTC.

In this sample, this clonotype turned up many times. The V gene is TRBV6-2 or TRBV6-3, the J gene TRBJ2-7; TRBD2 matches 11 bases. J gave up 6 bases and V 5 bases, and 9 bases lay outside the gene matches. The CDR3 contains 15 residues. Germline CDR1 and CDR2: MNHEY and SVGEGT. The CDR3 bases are TGTGCCAGCAGTGAGACTAGCGGGGCGCTACGCGAGCAGTACTTC. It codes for CASSETSGALREQYF.

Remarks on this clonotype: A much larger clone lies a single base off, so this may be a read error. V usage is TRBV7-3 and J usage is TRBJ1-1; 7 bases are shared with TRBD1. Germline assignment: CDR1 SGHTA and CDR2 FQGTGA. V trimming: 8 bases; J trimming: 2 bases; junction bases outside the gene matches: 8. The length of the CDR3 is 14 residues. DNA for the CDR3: TGTGCCAGCGGCCAGACAGGGCCTAACACTGAAGCTTTCTTT. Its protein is CASGQTGPNTEAFF. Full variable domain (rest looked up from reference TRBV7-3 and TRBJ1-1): GAGVSQTPSNKVTEKGKYVELRCDPISGHTALYWYRQSLGQGPEFLIYFQGTGAADDSGLPNDRFFAVRPEGSVSTLKIQRTERGDSAVYLCASGQTGPNTEAFFGQGTRLTVV.

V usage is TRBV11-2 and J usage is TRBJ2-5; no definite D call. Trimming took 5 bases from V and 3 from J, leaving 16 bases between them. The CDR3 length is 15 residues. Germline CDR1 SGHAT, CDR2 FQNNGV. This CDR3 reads CASSPHSSFKETQYF. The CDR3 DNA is TGTGCCAGCAGCCCCCATTCGTCCTTCAAAGAGACCCAGTACTTC.

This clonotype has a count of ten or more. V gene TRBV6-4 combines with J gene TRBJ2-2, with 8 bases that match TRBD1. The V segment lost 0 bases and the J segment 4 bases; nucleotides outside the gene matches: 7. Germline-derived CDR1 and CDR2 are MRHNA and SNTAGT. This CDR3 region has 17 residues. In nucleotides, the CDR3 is TGTGCCAGCAGTGACTCGAATGGCCAGGGGGCCACCGGGGAGCTGTTTTTT. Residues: CASSDSNGQGATGELFF.

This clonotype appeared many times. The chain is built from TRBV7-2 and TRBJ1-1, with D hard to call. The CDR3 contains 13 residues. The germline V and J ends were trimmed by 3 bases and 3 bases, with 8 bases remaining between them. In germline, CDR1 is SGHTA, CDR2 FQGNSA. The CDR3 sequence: CASSFGKYTEAFF. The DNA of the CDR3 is TGTGCCAGCAGCTTTGGGAAGTACACTGAAGCTTTCTTT.

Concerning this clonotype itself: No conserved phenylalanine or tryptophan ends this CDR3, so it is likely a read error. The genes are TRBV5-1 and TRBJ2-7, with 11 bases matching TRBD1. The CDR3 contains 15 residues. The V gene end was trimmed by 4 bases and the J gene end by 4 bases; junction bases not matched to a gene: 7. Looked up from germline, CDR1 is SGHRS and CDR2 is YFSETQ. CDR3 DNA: TGCGCCAGCAGCCCCCCCGGACAGGGGGCATACGAGCAGTACTAC. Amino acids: CASSPPGQGAYEQYY.

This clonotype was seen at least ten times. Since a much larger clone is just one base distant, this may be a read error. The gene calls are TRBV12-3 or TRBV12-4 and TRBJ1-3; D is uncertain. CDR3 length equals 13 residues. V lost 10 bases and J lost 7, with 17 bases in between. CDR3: CANRRQIVNTIYF. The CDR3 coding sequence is TGTGCCAACAGACGCCAAATCGTCAACACCATATATTTT.

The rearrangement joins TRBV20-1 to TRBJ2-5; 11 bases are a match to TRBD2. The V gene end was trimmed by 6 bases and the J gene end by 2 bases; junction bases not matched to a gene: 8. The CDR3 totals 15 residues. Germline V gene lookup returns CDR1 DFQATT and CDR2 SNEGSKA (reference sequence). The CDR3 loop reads CSARPGLAVQETQYF. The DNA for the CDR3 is TGCAGTGCCAGACCGGGACTAGCGGTTCAAGAGACCCAGTACTTC.

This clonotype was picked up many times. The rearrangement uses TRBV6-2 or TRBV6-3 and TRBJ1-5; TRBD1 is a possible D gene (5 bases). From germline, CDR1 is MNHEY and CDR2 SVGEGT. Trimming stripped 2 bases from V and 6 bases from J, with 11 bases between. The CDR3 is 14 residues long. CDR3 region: CASSYGRDAQPQHF. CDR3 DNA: TGTGCCAGCAGTTACGGCAGGGACGCTCAGCCCCAGCATTTT.

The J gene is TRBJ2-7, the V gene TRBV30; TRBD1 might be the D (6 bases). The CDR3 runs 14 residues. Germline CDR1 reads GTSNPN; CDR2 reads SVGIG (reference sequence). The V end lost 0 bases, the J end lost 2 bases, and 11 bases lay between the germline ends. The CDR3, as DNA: TGTGCCTGGAGTGTACAGGGTGGCCCCTACGAGCAGTACTTC. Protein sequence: CAWSVQGGPYEQYF. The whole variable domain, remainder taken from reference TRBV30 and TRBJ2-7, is SQTIHQWPATLVQPVGSPLSLECTVEGTSNPNLYWYRQAAGRGLQLLFYSVGIGQISSEVPQNLSASRPQDRQFILSSKKLLLSDSGFYLCAWSVQGGPYEQYFGPGTRLTVT.

CDR3 protein: CASSIQRGSDEQYF. CDR3 sequence (DNA): TGTGCCAGTAGTATACAAAGGGGTAGCGACGAGCAGTACTTC. V usage is TRBV19 and J usage is TRBJ2-7; D possibly uses TRBD1 or TRBD2 (5 bases each). Trimming cost V 2 bases and J 5 bases, with 13 bases left between them. The germline gives CDR1 LNHDA, CDR2 SQIVND (reference sequence). There are 14 residues in the CDR3.

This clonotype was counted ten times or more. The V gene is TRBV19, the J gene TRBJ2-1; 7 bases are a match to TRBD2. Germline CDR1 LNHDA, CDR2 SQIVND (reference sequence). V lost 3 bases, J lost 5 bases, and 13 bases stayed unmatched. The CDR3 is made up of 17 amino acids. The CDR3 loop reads CASSMGRRAGRDNEQFF. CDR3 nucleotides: TGTGCCAGTAGTATGGGGAGGCGAGCGGGAAGGGACAATGAGCAGTTCTTC. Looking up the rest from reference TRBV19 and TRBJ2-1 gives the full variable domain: DGGITQSPKYLFRKEGQNVTLSCEQNLNHDAMYWYRQDPGQGLRLIYYSQIVNDFQKGDIAEGYSVSREKKESFPLTVTSAQKNPTAFYLCASSMGRRAGRDNEQFFGPGTRLTVL.